The 15 T cell receptor beta chains listed next were all sequenced from one sample in a study of blood T cell repertoires in COVID-19. Only in-frame clones appear in the TCRdb table, and some are missing; sequencing was by immunoSEQ multiplex PCR. This sample has about 200,000 clones, with 80% to 85% found just once. Material for sequencing was PBMCs or T cells enriched from blood (not recorded which). The receptors shown here come from a middle-aged man who had recovered from COVID-19.

The chain employs TRBV11-2 and TRBJ2-7; 7 bases are shared with TRBD1. Looked up from germline, CDR1 is SGHAT and CDR2 is FQNNGV. The CDR3 consists of 15 residues. With V trimmed by 1 base and J by 0 bases, 3 bases remained unmatched. Here the CDR3 DNA reads TGTGCCAGCAGCTTAGTGAACAGGGGCTCCTACGAGCAGTACTTC. Residues: CASSLVNRGSYEQYF.

The chain is built from TRBV7-2 and TRBJ1-6; D call uncertain. Trimming pared 1 base from V and 0 bases from J, leaving 10 bases between. Per germline, CDR1 SGHTA and CDR2 FQGNSA. The CDR3 contains 17 residues. CDR3 residues: CASSLDPSSSYNSPLHF. The CDR3 bases are TGTGCCAGCAGCTTAGACCCATCGAGCTCCTATAATTCACCCCTCCACTTT.

The J gene is TRBJ2-5, the V gene TRBV25-1, with D tentatively TRBD2 (5 bases). V gave up 4 bases and J gave up 7 bases, with 16 bases separating them. Germline values: CDR1 MGHDK, CDR2 SYGVNS. This CDR3 is built from 14 residues. The DNA of the CDR3 is TGTGCCAGCAGTGCCCGGGGAAAAGGTGGGACCCAGTACTTC. This codes for CASSARGKGGTQYF.

The chain links TRBV16 to TRBJ1-5, with D possibly matching TRBD1 (6 bases). This CDR3 has 18 amino acids. V lost 4 bases and J 0 bases, leaving 19 bases between the germline ends. Germline CDR1 and CDR2: KGHSY and FQNENV. The CDR3 DNA follows: TGTGCCAGCAGCCTACGCCCCACAGGGTACGTTAGCAATCAGCCCCAGCATTTT. Translated, it gives CASSLRPTGYVSNQPQHF.

J is TRBJ1-1 and V is TRBV3-1 (or the pseudogene TRBV3-2); D is possibly TRBD1 (5 bases). Trimming shortened V by 1 base and J by 7 bases, and 10 bases separated the two germline ends. This CDR3 is built from 13 residues. The germline CDR1 and CDR2 sequences are LGHDT and YNNKEL (reference sequence). CDR3 loop: CASSQGTGGEAFF. DNA for the CDR3: TGTGCCAGCAGCCAAGGAACGGGGGGTGAAGCTTTCTTT.

This clone was found once. This chain joins TRBV6-5 and TRBJ1-5, with 10 bases identical to TRBD1. V shed 7 bases and J 9 bases; nucleotides not matched to a gene: 9. The germline V gene has CDR1 MNHEY and CDR2 SVGAGI. This CDR3 comprises 14 residues. CDR3 amino acids: CASTETGGLRPQHF. The DNA of the CDR3 is TGTGCCAGCACAGAGACAGGGGGCCTACGGCCCCAGCATTTT.

This chain joins TRBV19 and TRBJ1-2; weak D call: TRBD1 (6 bases). CDR3 length equals 14 residues. V shed 3 bases and J shed 4 bases, with 12 bases lying between them. The V gene's germline CDR1 is LNHDA and CDR2 SQIVND (reference sequence). Here the CDR3 DNA reads TGTGCCAGTAGTATCCAGGGACACCTCTATGGCTACACCTTC. Residues: CASSIQGHLYGYTF.

J is TRBJ2-1 and V is TRBV3-1 (or the pseudogene TRBV3-2); TRBD2 is a possible D gene (6 bases). CDR3 size: 16 residues. The ends were cut back, 1 base at V and 5 bases at J, with 15 bases in the middle. Germline CDR1 and CDR2: LGHDT and YNNKEL (reference sequence). CDR3 bases: TGTGCCAGCAGCCAAGCCCCGAGACTAGAGGACAATGAGCAGTTCTTC. As protein: CASSQAPRLEDNEQFF.

The chain links TRBV7-2 to TRBJ2-7; 10 bases align to TRBD2. Losses at the gene ends were 1 base for V and 3 bases for J; bases not matched to a gene: 6. This CDR3 has 16 amino acids. CDR1 and CDR2 from the germline V gene are SGHTA and FQGNSA. The CDR3 protein is CASSLGSGGALYEQYF. As DNA, the CDR3 is TGTGCCAGCAGCTTAGGGAGCGGGGGGGCCCTCTACGAGCAGTACTTC. The variable domain in full, with the rest retrieved from reference TRBV7-2 and TRBJ2-7, is GAGVSQSPSNKVTEKGKDVELRCDPISGHTALYWYRQSLGQGLEFLIYFQGNSAPDKSGLPSDRFSAERTGGSVSTLTIQRTQQEDSAVYLCASSLGSGGALYEQYFGPGTRLTVT.

CDR3 protein: CASRIQGGYGYTF. The DNA for the CDR3 is TGTGCCAGTAGGATACAGGGAGGGTATGGCTACACCTTC. The chain links TRBV19 to TRBJ1-2; D might be TRBD1 (6 bases). This CDR3 is 13 amino acids long. Germline V CDR1 and CDR2: LNHDA, SQIVND (reference sequence). The germline V and J ends were trimmed by 6 bases and 5 bases, with 13 bases remaining between them. The full variable domain, in which reference TRBV19 and TRBJ1-2 provide the parts outside the CDR3, is DGGITQSPKYLFRKEGQNVTLSCEQNLNHDAMYWYRQDPGQGLRLIYYSQIVNDFQKGDIAEGYSVSREKKESFPLTVTSAQKNPTAFYLCASRIQGGYGYTFGSGTRLTVV.

The sample holds a few counts of this clone. The rearrangement joins TRBV16 to TRBJ2-2, with D hard to call. This CDR3 region has 14 residues. The germline V and J ends were trimmed by 1 base and 5 bases, with 8 bases remaining between them. Germline V gene data show CDR1 as KGHSY and CDR2 as FQNENV. The CDR3 here is CASSQLVETGELFF. The DNA for the CDR3 is TGTGCCAGCAGCCAATTAGTAGAAACCGGGGAGCTGTTTTTT.

The genes are TRBV5-4 and TRBJ1-3; 9 bases map to TRBD1. J was trimmed by 4 bases and V by 5 bases; bases with no gene match: 7. Germline CDR1 and CDR2: SGHNT and YYREEE (reference sequence). The CDR3 runs to 15 residues. CDR3 sequence: CASSPGGQGGNTIYF. The DNA for the CDR3 is TGTGCCAGCAGTCCTGGGGGACAGGGAGGAAACACCATATATTTT.

The chain links TRBV28 to TRBJ1-4, with 7 bases fitting TRBD1. The CDR3 spans 16 residues. Germline trimming cut 4 bases from V and 2 bases from J; bases unmatched to any gene: 7. Germline CDR1 and CDR2: MDHEN and SYDVKM. For the CDR3, the DNA is TGTGCCAGCAGTTCGACAGGGTATCTCACTAATGAAAAACTGTTTTTT. Its translation: CASSSTGYLTNEKLFF. Looking up the rest from reference TRBV28 and TRBJ1-4 gives the full variable domain: DVKVTQSSRYLVKRTGEKVFLECVQDMDHENMFWYRQDPGLGLRLIYFSYDVKMKEKGDIPEGYSVSREKKERFSLILESASTNQTSMYLCASSSTGYLTNEKLFFGSGTQLSVL.

The chain carries TRBV10-3 and TRBJ2-7; D perhaps matches TRBD1 (6 bases). CDR3 length: 13 residues. Germline CDR1 ENHRY, CDR2 SYGVKD. The V end lost 6 bases, the J end lost 5 bases, and 14 bases lay between the germline ends. Written as DNA, the CDR3 is TGTGCCATCAGCCCGACAGGTATCAACGAGCAGTACTTC. This sequence encodes CAISPTGINEQYF.

This chain links TRBV2 with TRBJ2-3; 9 positions match TRBD2. With 6 bases clipped from V and 2 bases from J, the junction kept 9 bases outside the gene matches. Germline assignment: CDR1 SNHLY and CDR2 FYNNEI. The CDR3 has 16 residues. DNA of the CDR3: TGTGCCAGCAGGGGAATGGCGGGGGGGATCACAGATACGCAGTATTTT. Its translation: CASRGMAGGITDTQYF.